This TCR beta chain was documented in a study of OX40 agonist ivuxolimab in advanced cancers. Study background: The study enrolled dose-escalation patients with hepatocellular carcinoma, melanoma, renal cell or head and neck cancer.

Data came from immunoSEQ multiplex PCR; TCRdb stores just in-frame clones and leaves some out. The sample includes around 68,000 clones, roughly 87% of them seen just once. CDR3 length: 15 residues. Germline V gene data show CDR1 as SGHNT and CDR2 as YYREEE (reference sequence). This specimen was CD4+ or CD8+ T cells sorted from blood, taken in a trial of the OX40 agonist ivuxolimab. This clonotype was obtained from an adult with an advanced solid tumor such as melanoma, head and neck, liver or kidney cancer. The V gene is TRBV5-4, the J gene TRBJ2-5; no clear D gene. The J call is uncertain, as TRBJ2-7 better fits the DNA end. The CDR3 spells CASSLDLQREGEQYF. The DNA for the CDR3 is TGTGCCAGCAGCCTTGACCTTCAGCGAGAAGGCGAGCAGTACTTC.